This TCR beta chain was profiled in a study of T-cell reconstitution after alpha-beta-depleted transplantation in children. Study-wide results and caveats: From surviving recipient T cells and thymic progenitors came the high day-60 TCRbeta diversity observed in some patients. Several hundred expanded graft clones reportedly gave rise to the alpha-beta T cells present about two months after transplant.

Researchers prepared the TCRbeta library using unique molecular identifiers, the study reports. MiXCR, applied by TCRdb to the PCR reads, yields one record per CDR3 protein. The top ten hold under 35% of the sample, which has more than 400,000 distinct CDR3 sequences, roughly 43% seen once. Trimming cost V 0 bases and J 7 bases; bases outside gene matches: 11. The CDR3 spans 18 residues. CDR1 SGHVS and CDR2 FNYEAQ come from the germline V gene. About this clonotype itself: Its antigen is not known.

This receptor was taken from a girl under 10 years old with aplastic anemia, due to receive a stem cell transplant. The gene calls are TRBV7-6 and TRBJ2-3; TRBD2 aligns across 12 bases. Material: PBMCs, obtained before TCRalphabeta/CD19-depleted stem cell transplant. In nucleotides, the CDR3 is TGTGCCAGCAGCTTAGCTACAGCTAGCGGGAGGGCCGGGAATACGCAGTATTTT. It specifies CASSLATASGRAGNTQYF.